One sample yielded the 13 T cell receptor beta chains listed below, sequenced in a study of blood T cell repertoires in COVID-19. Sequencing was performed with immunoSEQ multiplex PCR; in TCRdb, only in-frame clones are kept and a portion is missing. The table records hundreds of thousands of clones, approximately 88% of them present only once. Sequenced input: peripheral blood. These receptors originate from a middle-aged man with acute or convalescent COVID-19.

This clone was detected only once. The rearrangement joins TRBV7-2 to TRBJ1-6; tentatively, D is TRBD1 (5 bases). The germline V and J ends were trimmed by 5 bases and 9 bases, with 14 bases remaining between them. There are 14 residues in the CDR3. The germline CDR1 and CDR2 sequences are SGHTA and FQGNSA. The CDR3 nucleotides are TGTGCCAGCAGCCCACAGGTCACGGTTTCACCCCTCCACTTT. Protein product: CASSPQVTVSPLHF. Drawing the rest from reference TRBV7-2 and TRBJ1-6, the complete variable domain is GAGVSQSPSNKVTEKGKDVELRCDPISGHTALYWYRQSLGQGLEFLIYFQGNSAPDKSGLPSDRFSAERTGGSVSTLTIQRTQQEDSAVYLCASSPQVTVSPLHFGNGTRLTVT.

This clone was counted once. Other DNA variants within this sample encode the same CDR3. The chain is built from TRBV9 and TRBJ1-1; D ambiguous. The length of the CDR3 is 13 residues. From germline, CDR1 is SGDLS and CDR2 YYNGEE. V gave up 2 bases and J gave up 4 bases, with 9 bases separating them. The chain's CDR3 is CASSVRVGTEAFF. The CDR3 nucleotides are TGTGCCAGCAGCGTGAGGGTGGGCACTGAAGCTTTCTTT.

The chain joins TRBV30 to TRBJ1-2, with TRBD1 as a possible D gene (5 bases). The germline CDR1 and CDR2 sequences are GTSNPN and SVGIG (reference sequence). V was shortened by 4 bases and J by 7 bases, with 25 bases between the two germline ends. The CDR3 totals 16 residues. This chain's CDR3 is CAWMRSYGAGGAGYTF. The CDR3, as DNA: TGTGCCTGGATGAGGAGTTATGGGGCCGGTGGGGCTGGCTACACCTTC.

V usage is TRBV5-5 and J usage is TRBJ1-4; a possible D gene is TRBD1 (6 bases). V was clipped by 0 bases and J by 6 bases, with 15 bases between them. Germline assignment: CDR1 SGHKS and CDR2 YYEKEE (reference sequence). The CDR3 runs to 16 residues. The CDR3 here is CASSLGTGMIHEKLFF. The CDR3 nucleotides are TGTGCCAGCAGCTTGGGAACAGGGATGATCCATGAAAAACTGTTTTTT. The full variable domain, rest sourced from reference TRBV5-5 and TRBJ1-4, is DAGVTQSPTHLIKTRGQQVTLRCSPISGHKSVSWYQQVLGQGPQFIFQYYEKEERGRGNFPDRFSARQFPNYSSELNVNALLLGDSALYLCASSLGTGMIHEKLFFGSGTQLSVL.

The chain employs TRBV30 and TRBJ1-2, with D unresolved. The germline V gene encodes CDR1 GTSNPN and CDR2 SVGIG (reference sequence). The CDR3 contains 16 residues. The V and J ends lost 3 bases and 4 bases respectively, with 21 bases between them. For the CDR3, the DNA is TGTGCCTGGAGCCGAAAAAGCAGGTCGACCCTCTATGGCTACACCTTC. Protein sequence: CAWSRKSRSTLYGYTF. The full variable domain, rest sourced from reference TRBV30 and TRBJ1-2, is SQTIHQWPATLVQPVGSPLSLECTVEGTSNPNLYWYRQAAGRGLQLLFYSVGIGQISSEVPQNLSASRPQDRQFILSSKKLLLSDSGFYLCAWSRKSRSTLYGYTFGSGTRLTVV.

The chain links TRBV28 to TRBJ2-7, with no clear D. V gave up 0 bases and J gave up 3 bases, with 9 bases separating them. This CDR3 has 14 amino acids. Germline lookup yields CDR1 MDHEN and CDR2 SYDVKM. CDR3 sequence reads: CASSLWVRYYEQYF. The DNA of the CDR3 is TGTGCCAGCAGTTTATGGGTCAGATACTACGAGCAGTACTTC.

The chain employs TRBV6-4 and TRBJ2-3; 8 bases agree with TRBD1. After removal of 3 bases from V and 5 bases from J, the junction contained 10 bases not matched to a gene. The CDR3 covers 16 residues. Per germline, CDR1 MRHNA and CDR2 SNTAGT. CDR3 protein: CASSELPGGAGDTQYF. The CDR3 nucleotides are TGTGCCAGCAGTGAATTACCAGGGGGCGCCGGAGATACGCAGTATTTT.

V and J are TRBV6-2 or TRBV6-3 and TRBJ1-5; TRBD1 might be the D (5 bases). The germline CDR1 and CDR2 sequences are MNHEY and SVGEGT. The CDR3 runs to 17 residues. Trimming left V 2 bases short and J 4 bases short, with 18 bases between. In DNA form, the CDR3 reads TGTGCCAGCAGTTACGGGGCCGGGTGGGCCTCGAATCAGCCCCAGCATTTT. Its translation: CASSYGAGWASNQPQHF.

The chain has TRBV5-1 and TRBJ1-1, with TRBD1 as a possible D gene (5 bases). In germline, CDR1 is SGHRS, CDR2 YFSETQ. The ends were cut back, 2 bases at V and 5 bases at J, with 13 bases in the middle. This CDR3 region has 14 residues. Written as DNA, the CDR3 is TGCGCCAGCAGCTTCTCGGGGGGTGGAACTGAAGCTTTCTTT. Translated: CASSFSGGGTEAFF.

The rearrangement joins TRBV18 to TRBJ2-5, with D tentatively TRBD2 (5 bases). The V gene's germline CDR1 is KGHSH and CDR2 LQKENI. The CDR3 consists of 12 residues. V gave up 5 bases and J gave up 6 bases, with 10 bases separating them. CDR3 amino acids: CASSSGSQTQYF. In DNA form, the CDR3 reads TGTGCCAGCTCATCGGGGTCCCAGACCCAGTACTTC.

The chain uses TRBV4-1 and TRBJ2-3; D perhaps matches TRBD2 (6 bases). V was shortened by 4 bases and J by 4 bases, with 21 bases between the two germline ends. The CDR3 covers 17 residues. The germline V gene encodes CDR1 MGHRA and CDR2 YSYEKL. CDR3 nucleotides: TGCGCCAGCAGCCCGGACGAGGGAGGTCGAGGCGCAGATACGCAGTATTTT. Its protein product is CASSPDEGGRGADTQYF.

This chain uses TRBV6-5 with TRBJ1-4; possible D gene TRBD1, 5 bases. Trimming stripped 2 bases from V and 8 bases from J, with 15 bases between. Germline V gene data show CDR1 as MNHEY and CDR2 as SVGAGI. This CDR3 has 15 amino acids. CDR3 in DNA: TGTGCCAGCAGTTACCAGAGTCCAGGGTTCGAAAAACTGTTTTTT. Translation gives CASSYQSPGFEKLFF.

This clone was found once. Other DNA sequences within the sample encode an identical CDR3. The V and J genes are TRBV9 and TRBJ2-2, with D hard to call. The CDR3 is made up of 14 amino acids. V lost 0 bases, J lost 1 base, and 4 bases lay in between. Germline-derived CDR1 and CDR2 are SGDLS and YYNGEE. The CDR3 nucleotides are TGTGCCAGCAGCGTAGTCGGGAACACCGGGGAGCTGTTTTTT. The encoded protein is CASSVVGNTGELFF.